This TCR beta chain was sequenced for a study of TIL therapy for anti-PD-1-resistant metastatic lung cancer. Looking at the study overall: Patients had a median age of around 56 years (range about 35-75).

The ends lost 5 bases at V and 2 bases at J; junction bases unmatched: 6. This CDR3 comprises 16 residues. From germline, CDR1 is SGHAT and CDR2 FQNNGV. This clone turned up a few times. Its antigen remains unknown. Study-level results: The cohort had more treatment-naive, never-smoker and oncogene-addicted patients than typical.

Sample time point: pre-treatment sample, taken before nivolumab and TIL therapy. Sequencing used immunoSEQ v3. Using immunoSEQ multiplex PCR, the repertoire was profiled, and TCRdb retains in-frame clones only, with some absent. The sample carries roughly 60,000 clones, about 73% recorded once. Sequences were derived from blood, sampled at baseline. This TCR came from a person aged 25 to 79 with non-small cell lung cancer. V gene TRBV11-2 combines with J gene TRBJ2-1; 10 bases line up with TRBD2. The CDR3 DNA follows: TGTGCCAGCAGCACAATAGCGGGAGGAGCCTACAATGAGCAGTTCTTC. Its translation is CASSTIAGGAYNEQFF.